This T cell receptor beta chain was captured by sequencing in a study of blood T cell repertoires in COVID-19. Across the study: Samples came from the United States, Italy and Spain, spanning acute and convalescent COVID-19.

Measured with immunoSEQ multiplex PCR; TCRdb has only the in-frame clones, and not every one. Of about 160,000 clones listed, more than 70% are singletons. Germline lookup yields CDR1 LNHDA and CDR2 SQIVND (reference sequence). The J segment lost 2 bases and the V segment lost 5 bases, leaving 8 bases of the junction unmatched. The CDR3 is made up of 15 amino acids. Participant age was about 18 to 89 years, and participants resided in approximately 25 US areas. Allocation to cohorts depended on clinical history reported by the participants. The chain links TRBV19 to TRBJ2-7, with TRBD2 matching 8 bases. Sample: PBMCs or T cells enriched from blood (not recorded which). The clonotype was recovered from a man between 60 and 75 years old who had recovered from COVID-19. DNA of the CDR3: TGTGCCAGTAGTCCCGTCGGGGGGGGGCCCTACGAGCAGTACTTC. This translates into CASSPVGGGPYEQYF.